These 5 T cell receptor beta chains share one sample of origin, sequenced in a study of tissue T cells after allogeneic stem cell transplantation. Time point in this sample: mouse harvest day 7 after allogeneic transplant. The graft held 10^6 splenic CD5+ T cells and 10^7 T-cell-depleted bone marrow cells. Assay: immunoSEQ multiplex PCR; the TCRdb copy retains only in-frame clones and omits some. The table includes 9,000 to 13,000 clones, around two fifths detected once. The source material was skin. The receptors were sampled from a female BALB/c mouse given C57BL/6 T cells with graft-versus-host disease after an allogeneic hematopoietic cell transplant.

Details on this clone: Gene labels here are mouse ones. The CDR3 end falls 1 residue outside the read, so it is completed with the germline J gene. This chain joins TRBV23 and TRBJ1-1; the table's D call TRBD1 went unverified against the DNA. This CDR3 spans 13 amino acids. CDR1 and CDR2 from the germline V gene are KGHTA and FQNQQP. CDR3 protein: CSSSLTENTEVFF. CDR3 DNA, as far as it was read: TGCTCCAGCAGCCTGACAGAAAACACAGAAGTCTTC.

Comment on this clone: The gene symbols are mouse symbols. Read data end 1 residue before the CDR3 end; the end is taken from the germline J gene. The rearrangement links TRBV23 to TRBJ2-5; the table's D call of TRBD1 was not tested on the DNA. CDR3 size: 14 residues. Germline CDR1 reads KGHTA; CDR2 reads FQNQQP. Partial CDR3 DNA: TGCTCCAGCAGCCGAGGACAGAACCAAGACACCCAGTAC. Encoded protein: CSSSRGQNQDTQY. The complete CDR3 reads CSSSRGQNQDTQYF.

This clone is labeled as medium-sized. The genes are named according to mouse. The DNA ends 1 residue before the CDR3 does, and the rest of the CDR3 is filled in from the germline J gene. The chain recombines TRBV1 with TRBJ1-2; a possible D gene is TRBD1 (5 bases). Trimming removed 0 bases at V and 8 bases at J, with 7 bases between. The CDR3 has 12 amino acids. Germline lookup yields CDR1 NSQYPW and CDR2 LRSPGD (reference sequence). The sequenced CDR3 bases are TGCACCTGCAGTGCAGATGAGGGGGACTACACC. Protein sequence: CTCSADEGDYT. The entire CDR3 is CTCSADEGDYTF. The full variable domain, completed using reference TRBV1 and TRBJ1-2, is VTLLEQNPRWRLVPRGQAVNLRCILKNSQYPWMSWYQQDLQKQLQWLFTLRSPGDKEVKSLPGADYLATRVTDTELRLQVANMSQGRTLYCTCSADEGDYTFGSGTRLLVI.

Turning to this clone: Genes and germline come from the mouse. The CDR3 is cut off 1 residue early in the read; its end comes from the germline J gene. This chain links TRBV26 with TRBJ2-3, with a possible D match to TRBD1 (7 bases). The CDR3 is 16 amino acids. The V gene's germline CDR1 is KGHPV and CDR2 FQNQEV (reference sequence). Between the trimmed V and J ends, which lost 1 base and 3 bases, there was a span of 14 bases. The chain's CDR3 is CASSLLGGARAETLYF. The part of the CDR3 DNA that was read is TGTGCCAGCAGTCTGTTAGGGGGCGCCAGGGCAGAAACGCTGTAT.

This clone has more than one count but fewer than ten. Genes here carry mouse names. The read ends 1 residue shy of where the CDR3 ends; the end is completed using the germline J gene. The chain is built from TRBV31 and TRBJ1-3; D is unresolved. The CDR3 totals 14 residues. CDR1 and CDR2 from the germline V gene are GKSSPN and SITVG. Trimming removed 0 bases from V and 4 bases from J, with 10 bases in between. The CDR3 bases that were read are TGTGCCTGGAGTCTACCGGAGAGGGGAAATACGCTCTAT. Residues: CAWSLPERGNTLY. The whole CDR3 sequence is CAWSLPERGNTLYF.